Detailed here is one TCR beta chain. The target antigen is unknown. This entry belongs to a study of T cell repertoires in cytomegalovirus infection. Overall study: Carrying CMV and the relevant HLA type showed in public TCR beta signatures. Study results and caveats: Ex vivo responses were dominated by HLA-C-restricted CMV-specific TCR beta clonotypes. Summed public TCR beta family frequency identified CMV carriers bearing the relevant HLA.

V dropped 7 bases and J dropped 5 bases, with 20 bases sitting between them. This CDR3 has 15 residues. CDR1 is MDHEN and CDR2 is SYDVKM in the germline V gene. TCRdb ran MiXCR on the reads and lists one entry per CDR3 protein. The table shows hundreds of thousands of distinct CDR3 sequences, with about 30% occurring only once. The TCR sequence derives from a human donor in good health (CMV status not recorded). Some clones in this sample may be carry-over from other donors' samples. The chain couples TRBV28 to TRBJ1-1; D is possibly TRBD1 (5 bases). The sequencing here drew on cultured PBMCs, taken from culture after CMV antigen stimulation. CDR3 residues: CASIEGRGTRTEAFF. As DNA, the CDR3 is TGTGCCAGCATTGAGGGACGGGGAACCCGAACTGAAGCTTTCTTT.